This T cell receptor (beta chain) was sequenced during a study of molecular identifiers for immune sequencing clone quantification. Remarks on this clonotype: A much larger clone sits a single nucleotide away, making a read error possible.

MiXCR, run by TCRdb on the PCR reads, gives a single entry per CDR3 protein. The sample carries about half a million distinct CDR3 sequences, 20% to 25% recorded once. The CDR3 extends over 16 amino acids. CDR1 and CDR2 from the germline V gene are KGHDR and SFDVKD. V and J are TRBV24-1 and TRBJ2-2, with 9 bases fitting TRBD1. Material: naive CD8+ T cells from blood, with Jurkat cell RNA spiked in. Subset in this sample: FACS-sorted CD8+CD4-CCR7+CD45RA+ naive T cells. This clonotype originated in a human donor in good health. Some libraries in this study had Jurkat cell RNA spiked in. The CDR3 nucleotides read TGTGCCCCCAGTGATACTGGGACAGGGTTTGACGGGGAGCTGTTTTTT. Translating it yields CAPSDTGTGFDGELFF.